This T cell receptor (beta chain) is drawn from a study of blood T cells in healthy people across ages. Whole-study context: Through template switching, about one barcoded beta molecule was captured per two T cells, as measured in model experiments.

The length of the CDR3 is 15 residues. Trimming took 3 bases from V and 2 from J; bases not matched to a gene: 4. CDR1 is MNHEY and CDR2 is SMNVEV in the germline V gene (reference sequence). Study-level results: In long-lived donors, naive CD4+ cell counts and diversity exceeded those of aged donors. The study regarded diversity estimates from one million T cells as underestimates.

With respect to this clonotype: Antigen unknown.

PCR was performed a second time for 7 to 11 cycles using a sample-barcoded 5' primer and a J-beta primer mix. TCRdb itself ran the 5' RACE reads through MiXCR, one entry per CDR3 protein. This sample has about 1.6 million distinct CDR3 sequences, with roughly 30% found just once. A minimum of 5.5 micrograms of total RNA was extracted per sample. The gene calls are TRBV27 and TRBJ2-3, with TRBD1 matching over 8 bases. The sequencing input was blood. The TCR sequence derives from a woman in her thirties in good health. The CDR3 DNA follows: TGTGCCAGCAGTTTTTCAGGGGGCTACACAGATACGCAGTATTTT. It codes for CASSFSGGYTDTQYF.